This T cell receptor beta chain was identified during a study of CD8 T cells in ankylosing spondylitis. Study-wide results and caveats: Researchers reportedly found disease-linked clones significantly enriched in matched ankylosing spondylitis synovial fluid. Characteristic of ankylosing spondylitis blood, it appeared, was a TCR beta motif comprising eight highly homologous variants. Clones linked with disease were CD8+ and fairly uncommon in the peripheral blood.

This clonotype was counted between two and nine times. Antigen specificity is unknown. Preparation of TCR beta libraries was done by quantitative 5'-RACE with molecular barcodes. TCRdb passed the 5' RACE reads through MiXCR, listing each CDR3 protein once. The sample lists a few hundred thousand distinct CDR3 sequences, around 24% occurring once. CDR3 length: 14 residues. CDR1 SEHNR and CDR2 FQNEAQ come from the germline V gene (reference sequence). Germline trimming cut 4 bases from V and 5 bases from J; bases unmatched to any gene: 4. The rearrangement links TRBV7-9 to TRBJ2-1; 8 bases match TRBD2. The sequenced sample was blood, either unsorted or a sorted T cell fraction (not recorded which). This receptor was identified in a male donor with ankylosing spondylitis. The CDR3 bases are TGTGCCAGCAGCTACGGGGGGGGCCACAATGAGCAGTTCTTC. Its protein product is CASSYGGGHNEQFF.